This T cell receptor (beta chain) was observed in a study of CXCR3-negative and CXCR3-positive naive CD8 T cells. Study-wide context: For each library, about 1.5 +/- 0.3 million TRB reads were obtained, about 135 million in total.

The germline CDR1 and CDR2 sequences are SGHTA and FQGTGA. The CDR3 has 15 amino acids. Libraries of TRB cDNA were made by 5' RACE and carried UMIs. After re-calling the 5' RACE reads, TCRdb lists one entry per CDR3 protein, DNA absent. The listing records over 70,000 distinct CDR3 sequences. Details on this clonotype: Its target is not known.

Findings and caveats of the study: In both naive subsets diversity was comparably high, whereas memory CD8+ cells showed much lower diversity. TRB CDR3 properties served as the basis for inferring TCR strength, and surface CD5 was comparable between naive subsets.

The gene calls are TRBV7-3 and TRBJ1-1; TCRdb picks TRBD1, but there is no DNA to check that call. This sequence was found in a human donor in good health. Some clones in this sample may be carry-over from other donors' samples. The sequenced sample was naive CXCR3- CD8+ T cells from blood. Stated subset: CD45RO-CCR7+CD27+CD95- naive CD8+ T cells lacking CXCR3 (TNR3-). The chain's CDR3 is CASSSGTGINTEAFF.